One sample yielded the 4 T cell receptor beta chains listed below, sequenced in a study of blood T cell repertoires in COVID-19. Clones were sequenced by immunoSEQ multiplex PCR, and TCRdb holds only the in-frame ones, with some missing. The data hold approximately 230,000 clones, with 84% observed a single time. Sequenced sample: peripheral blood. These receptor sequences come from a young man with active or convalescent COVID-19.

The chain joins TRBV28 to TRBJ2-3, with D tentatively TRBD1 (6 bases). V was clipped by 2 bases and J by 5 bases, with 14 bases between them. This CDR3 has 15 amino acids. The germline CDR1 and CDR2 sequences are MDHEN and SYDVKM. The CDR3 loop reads CASSLTGQGRDTQYF. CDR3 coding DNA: TGTGCCAGCAGTTTAACGGGTCAGGGGAGAGATACGCAGTATTTT.

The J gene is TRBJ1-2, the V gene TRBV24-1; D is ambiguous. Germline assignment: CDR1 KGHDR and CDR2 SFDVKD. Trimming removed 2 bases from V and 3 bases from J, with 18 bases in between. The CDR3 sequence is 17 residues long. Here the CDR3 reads CATSDSAVGGRDYGYTF. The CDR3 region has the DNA TGTGCCACCAGTGATTCTGCAGTTGGAGGGAGGGACTATGGCTACACCTTC.

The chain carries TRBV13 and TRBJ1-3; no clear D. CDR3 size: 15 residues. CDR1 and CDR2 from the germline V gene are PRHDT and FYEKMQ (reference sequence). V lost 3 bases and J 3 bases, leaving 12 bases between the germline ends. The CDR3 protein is CASSLRGQLGNTIYF. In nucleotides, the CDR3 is TGTGCCAGCAGCTTGCGCGGGCAGCTTGGAAACACCATATATTTT.

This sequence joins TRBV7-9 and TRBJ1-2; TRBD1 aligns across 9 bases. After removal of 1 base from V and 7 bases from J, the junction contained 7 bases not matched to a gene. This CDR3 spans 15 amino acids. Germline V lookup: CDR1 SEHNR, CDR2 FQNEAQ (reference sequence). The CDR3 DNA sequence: TGTGCCAGCAGCTTAGTAACAGGGGGCGCGACTGGCTACACCTTC. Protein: CASSLVTGGATGYTF. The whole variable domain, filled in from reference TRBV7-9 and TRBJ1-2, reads DTGVSQNPRHKITKRGQNVTFRCDPISEHNRLYWYRQTLGQGPEFLTYFQNEAQLEKSRLLSDRFSAERPKGSFSTLEIQRTEQGDSAMYLCASSLVTGGATGYTFGSGTRLTVV.